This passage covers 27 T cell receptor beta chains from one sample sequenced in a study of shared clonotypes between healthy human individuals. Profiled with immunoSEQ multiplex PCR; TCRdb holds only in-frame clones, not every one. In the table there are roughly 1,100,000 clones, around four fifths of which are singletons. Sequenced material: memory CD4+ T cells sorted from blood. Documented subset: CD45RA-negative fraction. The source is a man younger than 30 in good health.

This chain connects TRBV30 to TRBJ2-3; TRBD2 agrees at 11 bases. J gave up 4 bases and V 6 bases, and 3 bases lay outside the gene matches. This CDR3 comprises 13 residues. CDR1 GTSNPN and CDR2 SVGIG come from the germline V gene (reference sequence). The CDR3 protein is CACTSGSADTQYF. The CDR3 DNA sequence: TGTGCCTGTACTAGCGGGAGCGCAGATACGCAGTATTTT.

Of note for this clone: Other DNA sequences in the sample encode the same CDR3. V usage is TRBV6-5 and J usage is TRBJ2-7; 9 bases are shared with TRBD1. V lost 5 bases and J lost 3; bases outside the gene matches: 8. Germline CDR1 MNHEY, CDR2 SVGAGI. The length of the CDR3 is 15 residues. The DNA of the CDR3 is TGTGCCAGCAGTCCCTCGGACAGGGGCGGCTACGAGCAGTACTTC. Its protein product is CASSPSDRGGYEQYF.

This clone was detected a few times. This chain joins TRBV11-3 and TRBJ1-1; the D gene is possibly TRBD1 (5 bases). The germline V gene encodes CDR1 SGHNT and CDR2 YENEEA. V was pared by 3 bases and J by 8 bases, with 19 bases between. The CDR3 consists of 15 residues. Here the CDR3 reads CASSFVERGRTEAFF. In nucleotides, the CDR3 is TGTGCCAGCAGCTTCGTCGAGAGGGGCAGGACCGAAGCTTTCTTT.

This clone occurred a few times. The CDR3 DNA follows: TGTGCCAGCTCACCTGGGCGGCAGGGTCTTTCACCCCTCCACTTT. It encodes CASSPGRQGLSPLHF. The chain combines TRBV18 with TRBJ1-6; TRBD1 is a possible D gene (5 bases). The CDR3 contains 15 residues. Between the trimmed V and J ends, which lost 3 bases and 9 bases, there was a span of 15 bases. Per the germline V gene, CDR1 is KGHSH and CDR2 is LQKENI.

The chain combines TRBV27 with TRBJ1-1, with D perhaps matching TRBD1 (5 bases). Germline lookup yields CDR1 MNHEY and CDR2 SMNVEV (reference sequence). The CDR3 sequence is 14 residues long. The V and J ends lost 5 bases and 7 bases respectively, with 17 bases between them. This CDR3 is CASSPLAGDLEAFF. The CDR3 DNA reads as TGTGCCAGCAGTCCGCTCGCCGGGGACCTTGAAGCTTTCTTT.

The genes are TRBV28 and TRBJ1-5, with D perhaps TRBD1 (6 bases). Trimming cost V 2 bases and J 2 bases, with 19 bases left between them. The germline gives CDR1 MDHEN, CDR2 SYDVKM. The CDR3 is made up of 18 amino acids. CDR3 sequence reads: CASSLELGTPGGNQPQHF. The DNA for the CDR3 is TGTGCCAGCAGTTTAGAACTCGGGACACCGGGGGGCAATCAGCCCCAGCATTTT. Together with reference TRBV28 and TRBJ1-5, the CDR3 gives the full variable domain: DVKVTQSSRYLVKRTGEKVFLECVQDMDHENMFWYRQDPGLGLRLIYFSYDVKMKEKGDIPEGYSVSREKKERFSLILESASTNQTSMYLCASSLELGTPGGNQPQHFGDGTRLSIL.

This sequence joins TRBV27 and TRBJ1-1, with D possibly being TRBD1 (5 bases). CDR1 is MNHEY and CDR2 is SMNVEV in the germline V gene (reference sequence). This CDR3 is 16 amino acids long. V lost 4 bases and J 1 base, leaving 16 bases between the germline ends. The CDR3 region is CASSSSLSTANTEAFF. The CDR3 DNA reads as TGTGCCAGCAGTTCGTCCCTCTCGACAGCGAACACTGAAGCTTTCTTT.

For the CDR3, the DNA is TGTGCCAGCAGCTTTTCCGGGACTAGCGGGGGCGCAGATACGCAGTATTTT. Translated, it gives CASSFSGTSGGADTQYF. V and J are TRBV5-8 and TRBJ2-3; 14 bases map to TRBD2. Germline V gene sequence: CDR1 SGHTS, CDR2 YDEGEE. Trimming took 2 bases from V and 4 from J; bases not matched to a gene: 6. This CDR3 contains 17 residues.

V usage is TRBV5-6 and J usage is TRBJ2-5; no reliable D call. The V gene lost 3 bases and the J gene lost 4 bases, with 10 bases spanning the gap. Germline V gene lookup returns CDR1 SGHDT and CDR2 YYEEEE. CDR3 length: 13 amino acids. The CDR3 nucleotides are TGTGCCAGCAGCTCCCTGCCGGGAGAGACCCAGTACTTC. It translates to CASSSLPGETQYF.

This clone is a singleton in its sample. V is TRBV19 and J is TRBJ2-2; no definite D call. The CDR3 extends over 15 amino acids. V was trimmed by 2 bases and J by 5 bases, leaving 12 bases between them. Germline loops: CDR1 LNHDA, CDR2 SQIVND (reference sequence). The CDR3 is CASSINTAVTGELFF. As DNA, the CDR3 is TGTGCCAGTAGTATAAATACTGCGGTGACCGGGGAGCTGTTTTTT.

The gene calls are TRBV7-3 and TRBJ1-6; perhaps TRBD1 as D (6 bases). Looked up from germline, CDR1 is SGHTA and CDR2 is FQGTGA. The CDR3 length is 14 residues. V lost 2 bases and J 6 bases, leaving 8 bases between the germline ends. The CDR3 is CASSLHRVNSPLHF. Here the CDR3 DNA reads TGTGCCAGCAGCTTACACAGGGTTAATTCACCCCTCCACTTT.

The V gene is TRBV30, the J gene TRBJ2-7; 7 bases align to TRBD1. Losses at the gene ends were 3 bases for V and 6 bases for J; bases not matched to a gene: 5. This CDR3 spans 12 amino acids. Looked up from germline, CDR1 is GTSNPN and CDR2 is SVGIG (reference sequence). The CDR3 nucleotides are TGTGCCTGGAGCCATTACAGGGGCGAGCAGTACTTC. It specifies CAWSHYRGEQYF.

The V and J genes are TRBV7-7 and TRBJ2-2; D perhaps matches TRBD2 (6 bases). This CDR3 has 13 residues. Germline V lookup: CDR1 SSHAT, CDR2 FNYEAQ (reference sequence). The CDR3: CASGNGNSGELFF. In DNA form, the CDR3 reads TGTGCTAGCGGCAACGGGAATTCCGGGGAGCTGTTTTTT.

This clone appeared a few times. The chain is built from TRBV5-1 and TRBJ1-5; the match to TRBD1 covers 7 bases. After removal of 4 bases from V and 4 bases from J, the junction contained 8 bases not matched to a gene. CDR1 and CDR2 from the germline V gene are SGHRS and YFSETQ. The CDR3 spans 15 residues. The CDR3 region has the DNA TGCGCCAGCAGCCCGACGGGGGACAGAAATCAGCCCCAGCATTTT. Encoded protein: CASSPTGDRNQPQHF.

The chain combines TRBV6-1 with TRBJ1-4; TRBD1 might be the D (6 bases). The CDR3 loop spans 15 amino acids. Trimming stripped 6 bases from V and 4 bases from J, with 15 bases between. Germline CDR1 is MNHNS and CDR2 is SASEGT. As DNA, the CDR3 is TGTGCCAGCAGACCAGGGGCCGACATTAATGAAAAACTGTTTTTT. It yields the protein CASRPGADINEKLFF.

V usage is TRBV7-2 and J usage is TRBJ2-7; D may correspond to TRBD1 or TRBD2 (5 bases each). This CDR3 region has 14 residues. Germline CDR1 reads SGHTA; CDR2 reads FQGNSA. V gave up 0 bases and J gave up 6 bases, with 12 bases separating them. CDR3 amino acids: CASSLAGTYGEQYF. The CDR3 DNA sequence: TGTGCCAGCAGCTTAGCCGGGACCTATGGCGAGCAGTACTTC.

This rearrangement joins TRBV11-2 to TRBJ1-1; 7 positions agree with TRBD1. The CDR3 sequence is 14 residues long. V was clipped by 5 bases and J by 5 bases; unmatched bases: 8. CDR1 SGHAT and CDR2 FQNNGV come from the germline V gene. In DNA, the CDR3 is TGTGCCAGCAGCCTGACAGGGCAAGGGACTGAAGCTTTCTTT. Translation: CASSLTGQGTEAFF.

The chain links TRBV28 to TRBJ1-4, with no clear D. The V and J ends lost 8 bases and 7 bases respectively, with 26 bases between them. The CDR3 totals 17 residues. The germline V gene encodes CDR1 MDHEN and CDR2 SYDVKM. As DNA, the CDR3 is TGTGCCAGCCACAGTCTTAACTCCTTTCTCCTAGGTGAAAAACTGTTTTTT. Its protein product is CASHSLNSFLLGEKLFF.

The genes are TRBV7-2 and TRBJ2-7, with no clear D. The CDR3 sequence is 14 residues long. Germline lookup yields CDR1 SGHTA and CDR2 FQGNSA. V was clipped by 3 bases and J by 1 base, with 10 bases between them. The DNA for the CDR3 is TGTGCCAGCAGCTTCCGGACGGAATCCTACGAGCAGTACTTC. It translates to CASSFRTESYEQYF.

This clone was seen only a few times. For the CDR3, the DNA is TGTGCCAGCAGCCCTACCATGTGGGACGGCTACACCTTC. Residues: CASSPTMWDGYTF. This chain joins TRBV5-4 and TRBJ1-2, with TRBD1 as a possible D gene (5 bases). Trimming left V 4 bases short and J 8 bases short, with 15 bases between. CDR3 length: 13 amino acids. CDR1 is SGHNT, CDR2 YYREEE, per germline (reference sequence).

The CDR3 nucleotides are TGCAGCGTTGAAGGTGGACAGGGGCTTGACACCCAGTACTTC. It is translated as CSVEGGQGLDTQYF. The V and J genes are TRBV29-1 and TRBJ2-5, with 9 positions matching TRBD1. The V and J ends lost 1 base and 8 bases, in that order; junction bases with no gene match: 8. The CDR3 has 14 residues. Germline V gene lookup returns CDR1 SQVTM and CDR2 ANQGSEA.

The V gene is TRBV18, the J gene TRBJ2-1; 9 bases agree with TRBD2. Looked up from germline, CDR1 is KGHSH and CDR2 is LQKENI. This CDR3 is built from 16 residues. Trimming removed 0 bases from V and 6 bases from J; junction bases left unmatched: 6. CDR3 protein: CASSPPMAGGRNEQFF. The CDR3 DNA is TGTGCCAGCTCACCACCGATGGCGGGGGGGCGCAATGAGCAGTTCTTC.

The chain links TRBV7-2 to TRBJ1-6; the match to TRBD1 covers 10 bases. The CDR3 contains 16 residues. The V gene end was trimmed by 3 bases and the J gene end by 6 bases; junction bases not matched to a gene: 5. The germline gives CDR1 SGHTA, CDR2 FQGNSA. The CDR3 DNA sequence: TGTGCCAGCAGCTTGACAGGGGGCCTGTTTAATTCACCCCTCCACTTT. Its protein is CASSLTGGLFNSPLHF.

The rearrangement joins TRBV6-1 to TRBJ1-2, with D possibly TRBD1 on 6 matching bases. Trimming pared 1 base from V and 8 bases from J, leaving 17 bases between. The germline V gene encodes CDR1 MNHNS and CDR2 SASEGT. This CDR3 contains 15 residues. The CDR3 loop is CASSEGAAGAGGYTF. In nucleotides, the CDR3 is TGTGCCAGCAGTGAAGGGGCGGCAGGGGCGGGAGGCTACACCTTC.

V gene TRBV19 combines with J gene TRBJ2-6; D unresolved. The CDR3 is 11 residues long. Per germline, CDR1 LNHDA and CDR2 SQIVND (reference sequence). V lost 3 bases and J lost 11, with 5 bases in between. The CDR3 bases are TGTGCCAGTAGTATTTTCCACGTCCTGACTTTC. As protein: CASSIFHVLTF.

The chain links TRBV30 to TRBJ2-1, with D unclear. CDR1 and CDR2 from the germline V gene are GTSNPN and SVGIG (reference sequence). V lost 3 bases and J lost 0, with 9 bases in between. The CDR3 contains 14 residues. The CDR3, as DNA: TGTGCCTGGAGATCGATGAGCTCCTACAATGAGCAGTTCTTC. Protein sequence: CAWRSMSSYNEQFF.

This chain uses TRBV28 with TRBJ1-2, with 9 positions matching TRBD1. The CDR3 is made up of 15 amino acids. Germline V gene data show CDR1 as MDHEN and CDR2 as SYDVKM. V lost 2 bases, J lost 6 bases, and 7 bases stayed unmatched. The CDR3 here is CASSLLDRGVHGYTF. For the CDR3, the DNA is TGTGCCAGCAGTTTACTGGACAGGGGCGTTCATGGCTACACCTTC.